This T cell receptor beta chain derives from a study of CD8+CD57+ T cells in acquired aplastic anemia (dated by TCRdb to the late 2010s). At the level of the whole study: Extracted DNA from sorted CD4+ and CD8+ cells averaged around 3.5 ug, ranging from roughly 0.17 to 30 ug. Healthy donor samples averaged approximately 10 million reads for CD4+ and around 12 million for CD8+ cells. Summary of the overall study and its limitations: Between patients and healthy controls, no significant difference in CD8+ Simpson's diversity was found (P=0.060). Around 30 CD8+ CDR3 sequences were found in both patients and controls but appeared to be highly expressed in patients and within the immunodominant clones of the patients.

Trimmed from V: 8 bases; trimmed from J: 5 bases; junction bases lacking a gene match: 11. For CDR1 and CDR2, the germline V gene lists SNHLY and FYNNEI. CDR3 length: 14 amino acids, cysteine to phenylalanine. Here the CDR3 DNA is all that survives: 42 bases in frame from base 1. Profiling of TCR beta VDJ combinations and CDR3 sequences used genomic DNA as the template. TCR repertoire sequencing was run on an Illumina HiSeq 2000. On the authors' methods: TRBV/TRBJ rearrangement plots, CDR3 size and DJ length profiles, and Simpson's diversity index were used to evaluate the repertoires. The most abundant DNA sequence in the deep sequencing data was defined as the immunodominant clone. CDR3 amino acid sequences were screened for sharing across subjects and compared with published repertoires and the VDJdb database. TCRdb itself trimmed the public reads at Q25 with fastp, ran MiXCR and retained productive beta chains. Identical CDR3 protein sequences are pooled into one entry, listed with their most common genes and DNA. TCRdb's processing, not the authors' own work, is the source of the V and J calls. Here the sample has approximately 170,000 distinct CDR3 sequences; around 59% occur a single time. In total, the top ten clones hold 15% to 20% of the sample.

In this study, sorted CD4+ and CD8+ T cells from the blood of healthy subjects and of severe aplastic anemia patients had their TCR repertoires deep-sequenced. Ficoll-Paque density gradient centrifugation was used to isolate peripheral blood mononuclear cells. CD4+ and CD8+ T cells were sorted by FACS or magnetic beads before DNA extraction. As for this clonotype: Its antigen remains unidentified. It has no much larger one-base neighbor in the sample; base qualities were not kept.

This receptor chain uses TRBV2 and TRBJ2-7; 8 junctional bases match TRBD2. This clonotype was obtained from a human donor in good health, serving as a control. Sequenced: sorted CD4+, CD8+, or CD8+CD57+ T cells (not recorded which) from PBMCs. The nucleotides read TGTGCCAGCTGTTCGGCGGGAGGAGCCCACGAGCAGTACTTC. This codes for CASCSAGGAHEQYF.